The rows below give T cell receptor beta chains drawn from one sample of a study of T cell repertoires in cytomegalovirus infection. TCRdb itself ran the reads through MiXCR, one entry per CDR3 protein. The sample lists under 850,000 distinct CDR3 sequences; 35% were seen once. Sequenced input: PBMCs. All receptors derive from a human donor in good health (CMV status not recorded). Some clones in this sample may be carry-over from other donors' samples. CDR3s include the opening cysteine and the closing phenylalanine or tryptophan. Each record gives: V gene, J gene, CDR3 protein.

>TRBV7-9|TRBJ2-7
CASSLVAAGQNYEQYF
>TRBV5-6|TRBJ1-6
CASSLQDGSPLHF
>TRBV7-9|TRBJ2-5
CASSLFVGTGRQETQYF
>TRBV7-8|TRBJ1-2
CASSLVSTLGYGYTF
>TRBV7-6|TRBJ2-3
CASSLADFSTDTQYF
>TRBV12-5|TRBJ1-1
CASAVDANTEAFF
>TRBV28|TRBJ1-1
CASTILPQSSAFF
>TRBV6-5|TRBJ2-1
CASQDNNEQFF
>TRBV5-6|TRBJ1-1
CASSFTGVGYTEAFF
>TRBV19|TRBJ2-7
CASSAGLASSYEQYF
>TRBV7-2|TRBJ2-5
CASSFRLGGETQYF
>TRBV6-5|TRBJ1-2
CASSYLSGDYGYTF
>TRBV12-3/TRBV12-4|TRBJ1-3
CASSLGAGGDNTIYF